Listed below are T cell receptor beta chains from one sample, sequenced in a study of T cells after yellow fever vaccination. MiXCR, applied by TCRdb to the 5' RACE reads, yields one record per CDR3 protein. The data show around 310,000 distinct CDR3 sequences, 3% to 4.5% seen once. The sample was PBMCs, taken on the day of the yellow fever booster vaccination. Receptor source: a young man who received the YFV17D yellow fever vaccine. Each CDR3 is given with its conserved first and last residue. A D gene is named only where the DNA matches it firmly. Some rows have no size entry. The others give once, few or many, or a class for an expanded clone.

D	size	V	J	DNA	CDR3
-	many	TRBV29-1	TRBJ2-2	TGCAGCGTTGCCCAGGGACACACGAACACCGGGGAGCTGTTTTTT	CSVAQGHTNTGELFF
TRBD1	few	TRBV29-1	TRBJ2-7	TGCAGCGTAAGGACAGGGCCTACGGGCGAGCAGTACTTC	CSVRTGPTGEQYF
-	-	TRBV7-2	TRBJ2-2	TGTGCCAGCAGCCACCCCGCTGGAAGGGGGAGCACCGGGGAGCTGTTTTTT	CASSHPAGRGSTGELFF
-	many	TRBV5-1	TRBJ2-7	TGCGCCAGCAGCTTACAGACGAGCTCCTACGAGCAGTACTTC	CASSLQTSSYEQYF
TRBD1	many	TRBV5-1	TRBJ2-1	TGCGCCAGCAGCAAGGGACAGGCGGTTGATGAGCAGTTCTTC	CASSKGQAVDEQFF
TRBD2	few	TRBV20-1	TRBJ2-1	TGCAGTGCTACTAGCGGGGGTTATGGGAATGAGCAGTTCTTC	CSATSGGYGNEQFF
-	few	TRBV20-1	TRBJ2-5	TGCAGTGCTAGAGATAGGCGTCGGGGGAGGGAGACCCAGTACTTC	CSARDRRRGRETQYF
-	-	TRBV9	TRBJ2-7	TGTGCCAGCAGCGTATCCCCTGGGGCCTACGAGCAGTACTTC	CASSVSPGAYEQYF
-	-	TRBV19	TRBJ1-5	TGTGCCAGTAGTAACCAGGCCAGGAACAATCAGCCCCAGCATTTT	CASSNQARNNQPQHF
TRBD1	many	TRBV7-8	TRBJ1-2	TGTGCCAGCAGCTCACCCTACAGGGGAGGTGGCTACACCTTC	CASSSPYRGGGYTF
TRBD2	many	TRBV5-1	TRBJ2-1	TGCGCCAGCAGCGGGGCCCCTAGCGGGGTCGACAATGAGCAGTTCTTC	CASSGAPSGVDNEQFF
-	few	TRBV7-9	TRBJ2-3	TGTGCCAGCAGCTTACTCCAGTCTAGCACAGATACGCAGTATTTT	CASSLLQSSTDTQYF
-	-	TRBV3-1	TRBJ1-1	TGTGCCAGCAGCCAAGCTTCGGTCACTGAAGCTTTCTTT	CASSQASVTEAFF
TRBD2	many	TRBV5-6	TRBJ2-2	TGTGCCAGCAGCTTGGCGACTAGCGGGGGAACCGGGGAGCTGTTTTTT	CASSLATSGGTGELFF
TRBD1	few	TRBV19	TRBJ1-2	TGTGCCAGTCGCGACAGGGGGCGACACTATGGCTACACCTTC	CASRDRGRHYGYTF
-	many	TRBV7-9	TRBJ2-3	TGTGCCAGCAGGCCCCTCTTGGTGCGTGATACGCAGTATTTT	CASRPLLVRDTQYF
-	-	TRBV7-2	TRBJ1-4	TGTGCCAGCAGCTTAGTTTCGGGCGCACTGTTTTTT	CASSLVSGALFF
-	many	TRBV27	TRBJ2-3	TGTGCCAGCAGTTTATCCCCACACGGCGATACGCAGTATTTT	CASSLSPHGDTQYF